The entry that follows covers one TCR beta chain sequence. This sample was taken from a study of OX40 agonist ivuxolimab in advanced cancers. Trimming at V came to 3 bases and at J to 0 bases, leaving 5 bases not matched to a gene. Germline V gives CDR1 SGHDT, CDR2 YYEEEE. There are 16 residues in the CDR3. The protocol was immunoSEQ multiplex PCR, while the TCRdb copy is restricted to in-frame clones and leaves out a portion. The profile covers 50,000 to 85,000 clones, with 75% to 90% appearing a single time and 2% taken by the ten largest. This sequence originates from an adult with an advanced solid tumor such as melanoma, head and neck, liver or kidney cancer. Sequencing used CD4+ or CD8+ T cells sorted from blood, obtained in a trial of the OX40 agonist ivuxolimab. V is TRBV5-6 and J is TRBJ1-4; 7 bases are a match to TRBD1. The CDR3 region is CASSSPDRATNEKLFF. CDR3 DNA: TGTGCCAGCAGCTCCCCTGACAGGGCAACTAATGAAAAACTGTTTTTT.